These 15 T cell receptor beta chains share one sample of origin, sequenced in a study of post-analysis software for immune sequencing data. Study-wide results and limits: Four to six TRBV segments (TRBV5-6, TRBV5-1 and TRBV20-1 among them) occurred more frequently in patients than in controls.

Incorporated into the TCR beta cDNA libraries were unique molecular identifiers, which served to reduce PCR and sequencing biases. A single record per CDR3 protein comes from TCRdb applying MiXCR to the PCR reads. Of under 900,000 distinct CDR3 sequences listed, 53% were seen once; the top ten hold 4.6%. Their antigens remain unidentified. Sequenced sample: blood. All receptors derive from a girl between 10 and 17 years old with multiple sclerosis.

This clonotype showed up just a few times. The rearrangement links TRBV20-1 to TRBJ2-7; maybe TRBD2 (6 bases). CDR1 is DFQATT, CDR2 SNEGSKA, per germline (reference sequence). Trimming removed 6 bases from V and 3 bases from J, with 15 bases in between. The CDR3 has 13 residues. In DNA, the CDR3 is TGCAGTGCGGGCGGGGCCAGGAACTACGAGCAGTACTTC. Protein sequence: CSAGGARNYEQYF.

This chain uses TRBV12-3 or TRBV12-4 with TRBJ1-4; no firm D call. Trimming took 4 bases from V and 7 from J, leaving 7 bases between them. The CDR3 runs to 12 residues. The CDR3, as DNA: TGTGCCAGCAGTTCTGAGGGTGAAAAACTGTTTTTT. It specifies CASSSEGEKLFF.

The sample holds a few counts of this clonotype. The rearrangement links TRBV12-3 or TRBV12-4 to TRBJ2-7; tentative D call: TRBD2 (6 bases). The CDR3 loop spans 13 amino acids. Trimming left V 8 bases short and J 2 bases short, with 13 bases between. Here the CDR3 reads CASAGLTTYEQYF. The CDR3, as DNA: TGTGCCAGCGCGGGACTGACAACCTACGAGCAGTACTTC.

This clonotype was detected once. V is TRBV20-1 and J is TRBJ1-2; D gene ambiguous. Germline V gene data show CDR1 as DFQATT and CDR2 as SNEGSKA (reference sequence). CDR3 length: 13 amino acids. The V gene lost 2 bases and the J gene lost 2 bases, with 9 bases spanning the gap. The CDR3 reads CSARLSVNYGYTF. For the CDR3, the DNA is TGCAGTGCTAGATTGTCCGTGAACTATGGCTACACCTTC.

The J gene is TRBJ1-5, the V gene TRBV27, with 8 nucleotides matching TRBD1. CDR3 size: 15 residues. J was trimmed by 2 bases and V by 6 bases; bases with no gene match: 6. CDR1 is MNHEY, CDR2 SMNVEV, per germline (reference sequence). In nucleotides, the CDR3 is TGTGCCAGCAGGGTCGGACAGGGTGGCAATCAGCCCCAGCATTTT. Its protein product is CASRVGQGGNQPQHF.

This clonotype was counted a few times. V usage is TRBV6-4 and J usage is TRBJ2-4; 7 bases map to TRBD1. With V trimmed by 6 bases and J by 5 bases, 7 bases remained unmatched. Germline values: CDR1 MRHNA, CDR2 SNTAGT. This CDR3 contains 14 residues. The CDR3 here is CASSPRQGQNIQYF. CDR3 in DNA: TGTGCCAGCAGCCCCCGACAGGGCCAAAACATTCAGTACTTC.

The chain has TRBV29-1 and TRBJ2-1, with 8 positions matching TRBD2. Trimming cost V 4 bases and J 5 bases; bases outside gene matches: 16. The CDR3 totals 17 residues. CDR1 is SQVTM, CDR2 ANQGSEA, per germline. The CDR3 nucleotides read TGCAGCGTTGGTAGCCAGCGGGAGTTTATCGGGAACAATGAGCAGTTCTTC. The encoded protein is CSVGSQREFIGNNEQFF.

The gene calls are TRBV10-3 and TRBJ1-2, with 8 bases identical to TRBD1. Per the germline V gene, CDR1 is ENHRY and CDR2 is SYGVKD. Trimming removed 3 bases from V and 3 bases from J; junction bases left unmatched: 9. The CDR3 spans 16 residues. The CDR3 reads CAISDWRGQADYGYTF. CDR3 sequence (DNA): TGTGCCATCAGTGATTGGCGGGGACAGGCTGACTATGGCTACACCTTC.

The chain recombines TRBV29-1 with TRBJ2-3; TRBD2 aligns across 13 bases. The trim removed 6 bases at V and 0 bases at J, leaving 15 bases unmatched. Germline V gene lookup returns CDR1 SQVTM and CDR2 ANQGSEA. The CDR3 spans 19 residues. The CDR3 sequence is CSVPTDTLLAGGSTDTQYF. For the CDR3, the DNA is TGCAGCGTCCCGACCGATACCTTACTAGCGGGGGGGAGCACAGATACGCAGTATTTT.

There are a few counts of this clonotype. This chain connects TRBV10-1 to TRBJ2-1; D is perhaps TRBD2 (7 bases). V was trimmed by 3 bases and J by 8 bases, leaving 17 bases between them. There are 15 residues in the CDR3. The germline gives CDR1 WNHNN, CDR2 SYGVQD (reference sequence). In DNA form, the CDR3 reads TGCGCCAGCAGTGAAGGGGAAATAGGGGGGGATGAGCAGTTCTTC. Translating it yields CASSEGEIGGDEQFF.

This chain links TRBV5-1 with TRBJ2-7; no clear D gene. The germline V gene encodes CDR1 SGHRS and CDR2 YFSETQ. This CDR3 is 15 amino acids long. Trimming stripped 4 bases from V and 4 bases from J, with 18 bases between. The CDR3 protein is CASSQDPLDDYEQYF. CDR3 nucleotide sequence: TGCGCCAGCAGCCAAGACCCCCTGGACGATTACGAGCAGTACTTC.

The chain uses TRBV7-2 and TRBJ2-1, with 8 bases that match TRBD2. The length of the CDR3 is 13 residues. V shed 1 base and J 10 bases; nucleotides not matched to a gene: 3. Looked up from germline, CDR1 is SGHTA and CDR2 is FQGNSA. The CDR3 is CASSLERLAEQFF. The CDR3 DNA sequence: TGTGCCAGCAGCTTAGAGAGACTAGCGGAGCAGTTCTTC.

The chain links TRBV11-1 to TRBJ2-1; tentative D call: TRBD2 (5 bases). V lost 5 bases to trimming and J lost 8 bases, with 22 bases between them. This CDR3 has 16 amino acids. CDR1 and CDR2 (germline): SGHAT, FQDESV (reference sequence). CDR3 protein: CASSHDRETPLYEQFF. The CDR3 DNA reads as TGTGCCAGCAGCCACGATAGGGAGACACCACTCTATGAGCAGTTCTTC.

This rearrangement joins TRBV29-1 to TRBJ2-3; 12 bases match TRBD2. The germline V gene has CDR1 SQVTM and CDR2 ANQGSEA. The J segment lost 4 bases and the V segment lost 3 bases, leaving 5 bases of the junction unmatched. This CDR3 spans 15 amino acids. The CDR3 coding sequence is TGCAGCGTTGAGGGACTAGCGGGTTCGCCAGATACGCAGTATTTT. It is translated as CSVEGLAGSPDTQYF.

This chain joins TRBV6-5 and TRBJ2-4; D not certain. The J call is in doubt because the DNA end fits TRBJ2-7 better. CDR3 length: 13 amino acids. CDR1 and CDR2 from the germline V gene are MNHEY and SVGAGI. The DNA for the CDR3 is TGTGCCAGCAGCCCCAATGACAACTACGAGCAGTACTTC. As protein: CASSPNDNYEQYF.